Shown below are 21 T cell receptor beta chains from a single sample sequenced in a study of cytomegalovirus exposure and HLA in healthy donors. With 60 Vbeta and 13 Jbeta primers, the PCR was carried out. The method was immunoSEQ multiplex PCR; TCRdb's version includes in-frame clones alone and lacks a portion of them. The sample includes 150,000 to 200,000 clones, 70% to 90% seen only once; the top ten take under 3%. Sequencing used PBMCs. The receptors stem from a woman in her 50s in good health and CMV-seronegative.

This clone was detected once. The chain employs TRBV19 and TRBJ2-7; 11 positions agree with TRBD2. Trimming took 4 bases from V and 2 from J; bases not matched to a gene: 4. Germline V gene sequence: CDR1 LNHDA, CDR2 SQIVND (reference sequence). The CDR3 has 15 amino acids. As DNA, the CDR3 is TGTGCCAGTAGTAGTCTAGCGGGAGGACCCTACGAGCAGTACTTC. Its translation: CASSSLAGGPYEQYF.

The chain employs TRBV5-6 and TRBJ2-7; 11 bases are a match to TRBD1. The CDR3 loop spans 16 amino acids. Per germline, CDR1 SGHDT and CDR2 YYEEEE. V shed 0 bases and J 10 bases; nucleotides not matched to a gene: 12. CDR3 in DNA: TGTGCCAGCAGCTTGGGGGACAGGGGGTCCCGGCGCGGCCAGTACTTC. This translates into CASSLGDRGSRRGQYF.

This clone has a handful of counts. This sequence joins TRBV29-1 and TRBJ2-1, with TRBD1 as a possible D gene (6 bases). Germline lookup yields CDR1 SQVTM and CDR2 ANQGSEA. CDR3 size: 14 residues. The V and J ends lost 3 bases and 9 bases respectively, with 18 bases between them. The DNA for the CDR3 is TGCAGCGTTGATTCAGGGGCGGAGCGGTCTGAGCAGTTCTTC. Translating it yields CSVDSGAERSEQFF.

V usage is TRBV7-9 and J usage is TRBJ1-3, with D possibly being TRBD1 (5 bases). This CDR3 spans 15 amino acids. Germline CDR1 reads SEHNR; CDR2 reads FQNEAQ (reference sequence). The V and J ends lost 2 bases and 2 bases respectively, with 10 bases between them. This CDR3 reads CASSLKLGAGNTIYF. CDR3 bases: TGTGCCAGCAGCTTAAAGCTAGGGGCTGGAAACACCATATATTTT.

The chain uses TRBV19 and TRBJ2-7; 8 bases fit TRBD2. Germline loops: CDR1 LNHDA, CDR2 SQIVND (reference sequence). The CDR3 totals 17 residues. Trimming took 0 bases from V and 1 from J; bases not matched to a gene: 8. As DNA, the CDR3 is TGTGCCAGTAGTATAGATCGGACTAGCTCGGGATCCTACGAGCAGTACTTC. Protein: CASSIDRTSSGSYEQYF.

This sequence joins TRBV4-1 and TRBJ2-1; the D gene is possibly TRBD2 (6 bases). The CDR3 totals 16 residues. Germline V lookup: CDR1 MGHRA, CDR2 YSYEKL. Trimming stripped 1 base from V and 6 bases from J, with 16 bases between. CDR3 residues: CASSQVSGDWINEQFF. The DNA of the CDR3 is TGCGCCAGCAGCCAAGTCTCGGGGGACTGGATCAATGAGCAGTTCTTC.

The V gene is TRBV9, the J gene TRBJ2-7; the D is unclear. The CDR3 has 15 amino acids. Germline V lookup: CDR1 SGDLS, CDR2 YYNGEE. V was pared by 0 bases and J by 0 bases, with 10 bases between. In DNA, the CDR3 is TGTGCCAGCAGCGTAGCTGGAGACGACTCCTACGAGCAGTACTTC. Amino acids: CASSVAGDDSYEQYF.

The chain employs TRBV4-1 and TRBJ1-5; possible D gene TRBD1, 6 bases. Germline-derived CDR1 and CDR2 are MGHRA and YSYEKL. Trimming left V 6 bases short and J 3 bases short, with 12 bases between. This CDR3 spans 14 amino acids. The CDR3 nucleotides read TGCGCCAGCAGTCCGACAGGAGTCAATCAGCCCCAGCATTTT. This encodes CASSPTGVNQPQHF.

The chain couples TRBV5-1 to TRBJ2-7, with D maybe TRBD1 (6 bases). CDR1 is SGHRS and CDR2 is YFSETQ in the germline V gene. The CDR3 sequence is 15 residues long. Deletions cut 0 bases from V and 3 bases from J, with 13 bases between. CDR3 region: CASSLGLGQIYEQYF. DNA of the CDR3: TGCGCCAGCAGCTTGGGCCTCGGACAGATCTACGAGCAGTACTTC.

As DNA, the CDR3 is TGTGCCAGCACGGGACTAGCGGGAGTAGGAAGCACAGATACGCAGTATTTT. Translation gives CASTGLAGVGSTDTQYF. The J gene is TRBJ2-3, the V gene TRBV7-2; 14 bases are shared with TRBD2. Germline V gene lookup returns CDR1 SGHTA and CDR2 FQGNSA. V shed 7 bases and J 0 bases; nucleotides not matched to a gene: 6. The CDR3 has 17 residues.

The J gene is TRBJ2-7, the V gene TRBV27, with 8 positions matching TRBD1. Germline V gives CDR1 MNHEY, CDR2 SMNVEV (reference sequence). V was clipped by 4 bases and J by 1 base; unmatched bases: 6. The CDR3 is 15 residues long. The CDR3 region is CASSSGQGGSYEQYF. CDR3 DNA sequence: TGTGCCAGCAGTTCAGGACAGGGTGGGTCCTACGAGCAGTACTTC.

The V and J genes are TRBV6-5 and TRBJ2-2, with D perhaps TRBD1 (6 bases). The CDR3 length is 13 residues. V lost 6 bases to trimming and J lost 6 bases, with 11 bases between them. Germline CDR1 MNHEY, CDR2 SVGAGI. CDR3 sequence (DNA): TGTGCCAGCAGACCACAGGGAGCCGGGGAGCTGTTTTTT. Translation gives CASRPQGAGELFF.

This sequence joins TRBV6-1 and TRBJ1-5; the D gene is possibly TRBD1 (5 bases). Germline CDR1 and CDR2: MNHNS and SASEGT. V was clipped by 2 bases and J by 6 bases, with 14 bases between them. The CDR3 consists of 15 residues. The CDR3 bases are TGTGCCAGCAGTGAATCCTACAGGAGGGGTCAGCCCCAGCATTTT. Its translation: CASSESYRRGQPQHF.

This chain connects TRBV7-6 to TRBJ2-1; 7 bases agree with TRBD2. This CDR3 has 14 residues. CDR1 and CDR2 (germline): SGHVS, FNYEAQ. Trimming removed 5 bases from V and 9 bases from J; junction bases left unmatched: 10. The CDR3 region is CASSAQTSPTEQFF. CDR3 sequence (DNA): TGTGCCAGCAGCGCTCAGACTAGCCCCACTGAGCAGTTCTTC.

The chain links TRBV19 to TRBJ2-7; D ambiguous. Germline lookup yields CDR1 LNHDA and CDR2 SQIVND (reference sequence). V was cut by 7 bases and J by 1 base, with 14 bases left in between. The CDR3 has 14 amino acids. The CDR3 sequence is CASTPRGNSYEQYF. The CDR3, as DNA: TGTGCCAGTACCCCCAGAGGAAATTCCTACGAGCAGTACTTC.

This sequence joins TRBV7-9 and TRBJ1-1, with D unclear. Germline V gene lookup returns CDR1 SEHNR and CDR2 FQNEAQ (reference sequence). There are 12 residues in the CDR3. Between the trimmed V and J ends, which lost 4 bases and 2 bases, there was a span of 5 bases. The CDR3 sequence: CASSSVNTEAFF. The CDR3 bases are TGTGCCAGCAGCTCCGTCAACACTGAAGCTTTCTTT.

The genes are TRBV28 and TRBJ2-2, with unresolved D. Trimming took 3 bases from V and 5 from J, leaving 4 bases between them. Germline CDR1 is MDHEN and CDR2 is SYDVKM. The CDR3 sequence is 12 residues long. CDR3 nucleotide sequence: TGTGCCAGCAGTTTTCGGACCGGGGAGCTGTTTTTT. Residues: CASSFRTGELFF. Variable domain in full (rest from reference TRBV28 and TRBJ2-2): DVKVTQSSRYLVKRTGEKVFLECVQDMDHENMFWYRQDPGLGLRLIYFSYDVKMKEKGDIPEGYSVSREKKERFSLILESASTNQTSMYLCASSFRTGELFFGEGSRLTVL.

The J gene is TRBJ1-5, the V gene TRBV10-2; unclear D gene. The V end was cut by 0 bases, the J end by 0 bases, with 9 bases between. The V gene's germline CDR1 is WSHSY and CDR2 SAAADI. This CDR3 spans 16 amino acids. The CDR3, as DNA: TGCGCCAGCAGTGAGTCCCCCAGGTATAGCAATCAGCCCCAGCATTTT. The encoded protein is CASSESPRYSNQPQHF.

The chain uses TRBV5-1 and TRBJ2-3, with 8 positions matching TRBD1. Losses at the gene ends were 7 bases for V and 6 bases for J; bases not matched to a gene: 10. Germline V gene data show CDR1 as SGHRS and CDR2 as YFSETQ. This CDR3 contains 14 residues. The CDR3 loop reads CASAEGNRGDTQYF. In DNA form, the CDR3 reads TGCGCCAGCGCCGAAGGGAACAGGGGGGATACGCAGTATTTT. Filled out from reference TRBV5-1 and TRBJ2-3, the complete variable domain reads KAGVTQTPRYLIKTRGQQVTLSCSPISGHRSVSWYQQTPGQGLQFLFEYFSETQRNKGNFPGRFSGRQFSNSRSEMNVSTLELGDSALYLCASAEGNRGDTQYFGPGTRLTVL.

J is TRBJ2-6 and V is TRBV2, with TRBD1 matching 7 bases. This CDR3 is 15 amino acids long. Looked up from germline, CDR1 is SNHLY and CDR2 is FYNNEI. V shed 7 bases and J 4 bases; nucleotides not matched to a gene: 7. The CDR3 loop reads CASTYEGAGANVLTF. The CDR3 DNA reads TGTGCCAGCACCTATGAGGGGGCCGGGGCCAACGTCCTGACTTTC.

This clone showed up just once. The rearrangement links TRBV7-9 to TRBJ2-1, with 11 bases identical to TRBD2. There are 16 residues in the CDR3. Trimming took 3 bases from V and 5 from J; bases not matched to a gene: 6. Germline V gene data show CDR1 as SEHNR and CDR2 as FQNEAQ (reference sequence). The CDR3 region has the DNA TGTGCCAGCAGCTTGTCGACTAGCGGGGAGCACAATGAGCAGTTCTTC. Translating it yields CASSLSTSGEHNEQFF.